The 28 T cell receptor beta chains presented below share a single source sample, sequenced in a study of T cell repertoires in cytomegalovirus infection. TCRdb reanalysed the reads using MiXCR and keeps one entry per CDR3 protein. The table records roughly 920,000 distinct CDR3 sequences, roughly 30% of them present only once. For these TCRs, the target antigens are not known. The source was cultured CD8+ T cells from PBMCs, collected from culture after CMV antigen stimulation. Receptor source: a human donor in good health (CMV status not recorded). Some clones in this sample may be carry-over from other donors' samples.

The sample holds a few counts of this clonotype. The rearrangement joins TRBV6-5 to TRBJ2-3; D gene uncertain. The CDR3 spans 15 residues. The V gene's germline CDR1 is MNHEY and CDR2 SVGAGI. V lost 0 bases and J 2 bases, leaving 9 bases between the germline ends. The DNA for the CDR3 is TGTGCCAGCAGTTACTCGTGGGCGAACACAGATACGCAGTATTTT. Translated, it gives CASSYSWANTDTQYF.

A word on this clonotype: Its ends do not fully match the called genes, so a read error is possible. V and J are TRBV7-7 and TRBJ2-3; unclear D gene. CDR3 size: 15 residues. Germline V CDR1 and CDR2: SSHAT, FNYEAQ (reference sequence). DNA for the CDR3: TGTGCTAGCAGCCCTCGATGGGATGAGACAGATACGCAGTATTTT. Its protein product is CASSPRWDETDTQYF.

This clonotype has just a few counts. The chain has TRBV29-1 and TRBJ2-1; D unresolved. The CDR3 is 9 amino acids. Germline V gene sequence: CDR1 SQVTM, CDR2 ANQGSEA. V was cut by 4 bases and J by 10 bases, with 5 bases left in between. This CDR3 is CSVVGEQFF. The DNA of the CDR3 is TGCAGCGTTGTTGGCGAGCAGTTCTTC.

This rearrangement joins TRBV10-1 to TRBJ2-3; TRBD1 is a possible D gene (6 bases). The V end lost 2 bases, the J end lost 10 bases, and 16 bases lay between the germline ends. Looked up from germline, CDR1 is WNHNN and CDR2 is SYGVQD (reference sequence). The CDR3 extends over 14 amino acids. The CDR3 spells CASSERRAKGAQYF. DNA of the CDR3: TGCGCCAGCAGTGAGCGCAGGGCCAAGGGGGCGCAGTATTTT.

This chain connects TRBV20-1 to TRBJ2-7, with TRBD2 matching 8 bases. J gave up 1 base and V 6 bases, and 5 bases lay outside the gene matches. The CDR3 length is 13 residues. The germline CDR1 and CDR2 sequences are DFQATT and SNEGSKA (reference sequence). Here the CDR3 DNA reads TGCAGTGCCAGGACTAGCACGTCCTACGAGCAGTACTTC. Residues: CSARTSTSYEQYF.

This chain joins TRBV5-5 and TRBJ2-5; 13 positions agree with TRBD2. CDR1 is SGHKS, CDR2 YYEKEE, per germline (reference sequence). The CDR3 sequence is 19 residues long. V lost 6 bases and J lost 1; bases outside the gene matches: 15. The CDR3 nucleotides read TGTGCCAGCACGCTCCCGACTAGCGGGGGGCCAAAGGGCCAAGAGACCCAGTACTTC. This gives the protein CASTLPTSGGPKGQETQYF.

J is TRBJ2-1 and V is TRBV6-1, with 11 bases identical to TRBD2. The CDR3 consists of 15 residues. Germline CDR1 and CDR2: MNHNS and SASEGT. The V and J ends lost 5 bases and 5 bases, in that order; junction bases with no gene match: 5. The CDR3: CASSLTSGVNNEQFF. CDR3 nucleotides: TGTGCCAGCAGTTTGACTAGCGGGGTAAACAATGAGCAGTTCTTC.

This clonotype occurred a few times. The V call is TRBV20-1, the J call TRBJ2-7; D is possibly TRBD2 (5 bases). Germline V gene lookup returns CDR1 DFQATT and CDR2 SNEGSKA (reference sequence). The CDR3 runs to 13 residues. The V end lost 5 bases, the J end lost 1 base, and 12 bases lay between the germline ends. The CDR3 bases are TGCAGTGCTGCGGGCCCGCTTTCCTACGAGCAGTACGTC. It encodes CSAAGPLSYEQYV.

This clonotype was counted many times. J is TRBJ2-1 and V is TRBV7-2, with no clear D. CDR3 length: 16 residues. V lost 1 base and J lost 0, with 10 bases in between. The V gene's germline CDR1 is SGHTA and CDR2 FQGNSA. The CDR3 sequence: CASSLGSVSSYNEQFF. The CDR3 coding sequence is TGTGCCAGCAGCTTAGGTTCCGTTAGCTCCTACAATGAGCAGTTCTTC.

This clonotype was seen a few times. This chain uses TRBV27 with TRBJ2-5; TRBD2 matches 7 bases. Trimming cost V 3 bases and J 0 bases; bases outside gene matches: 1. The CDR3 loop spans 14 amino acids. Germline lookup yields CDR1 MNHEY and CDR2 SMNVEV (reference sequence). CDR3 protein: CASSLGRDQETQYF. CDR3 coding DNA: TGTGCCAGCAGTTTGGGGAGGGACCAAGAGACCCAGTACTTC.

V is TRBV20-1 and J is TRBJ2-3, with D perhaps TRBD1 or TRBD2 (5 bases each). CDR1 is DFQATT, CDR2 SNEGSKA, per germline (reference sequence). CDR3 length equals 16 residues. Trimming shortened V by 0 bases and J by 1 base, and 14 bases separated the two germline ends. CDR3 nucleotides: TGCAGTGCTAGAGATGGAGGCGACAGTCGCACAGATACGCAGTATTTT. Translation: CSARDGGDSRTDTQYF.

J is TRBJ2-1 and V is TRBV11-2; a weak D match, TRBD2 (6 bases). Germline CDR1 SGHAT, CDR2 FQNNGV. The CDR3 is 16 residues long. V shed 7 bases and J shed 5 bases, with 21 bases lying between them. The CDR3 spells CASTPWGGDYNNEQFF. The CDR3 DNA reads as TGTGCCAGCACCCCGTGGGGAGGAGATTACAACAATGAGCAGTTCTTC.

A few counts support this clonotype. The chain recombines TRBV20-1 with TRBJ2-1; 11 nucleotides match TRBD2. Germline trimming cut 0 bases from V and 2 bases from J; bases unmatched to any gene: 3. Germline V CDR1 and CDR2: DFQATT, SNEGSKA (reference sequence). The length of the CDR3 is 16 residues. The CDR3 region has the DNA TGCAGTGCTAGAGACCTAGCGGGGGGTACCTACAATGAGCAGTTCTTC. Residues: CSARDLAGGTYNEQFF.

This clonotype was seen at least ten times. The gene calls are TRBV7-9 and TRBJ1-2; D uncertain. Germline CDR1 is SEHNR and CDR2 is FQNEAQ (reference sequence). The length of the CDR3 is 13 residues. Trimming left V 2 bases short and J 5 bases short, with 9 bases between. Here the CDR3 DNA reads TGTGCCAGCAGCTTATATCAGTCTTATGGCTACACCTTC. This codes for CASSLYQSYGYTF.

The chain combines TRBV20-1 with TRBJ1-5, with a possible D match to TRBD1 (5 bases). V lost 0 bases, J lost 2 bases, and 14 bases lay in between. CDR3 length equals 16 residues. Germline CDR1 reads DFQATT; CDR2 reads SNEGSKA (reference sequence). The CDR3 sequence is CSARDFGQGRNQPQHF. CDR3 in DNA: TGCAGTGCTAGAGATTTCGGGCAGGGACGCAATCAGCCCCAGCATTTT.

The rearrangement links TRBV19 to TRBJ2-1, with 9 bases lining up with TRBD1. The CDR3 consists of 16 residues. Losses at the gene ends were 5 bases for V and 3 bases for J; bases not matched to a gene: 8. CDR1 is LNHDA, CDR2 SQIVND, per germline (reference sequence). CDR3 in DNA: TGTGCCAGTAGTCCGGGTCGGGACAGGGTCTACAATGAGCAGTTCTTC. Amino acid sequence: CASSPGRDRVYNEQFF.

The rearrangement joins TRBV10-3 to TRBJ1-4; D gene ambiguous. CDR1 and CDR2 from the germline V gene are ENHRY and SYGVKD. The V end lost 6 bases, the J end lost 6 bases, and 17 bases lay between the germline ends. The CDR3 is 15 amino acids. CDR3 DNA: TGTGCCATCAGACCAAGCCTCCGGAGGGATGAAAAACTGTTTTTT. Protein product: CAIRPSLRRDEKLFF.

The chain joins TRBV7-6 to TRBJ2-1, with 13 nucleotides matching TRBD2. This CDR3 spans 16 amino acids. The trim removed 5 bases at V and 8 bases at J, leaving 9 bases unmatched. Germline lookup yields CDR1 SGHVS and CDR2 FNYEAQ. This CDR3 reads CASSRTSGSLHDEQFF. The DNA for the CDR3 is TGTGCCAGCAGCCGGACTAGCGGGAGCCTTCACGATGAGCAGTTCTTC.

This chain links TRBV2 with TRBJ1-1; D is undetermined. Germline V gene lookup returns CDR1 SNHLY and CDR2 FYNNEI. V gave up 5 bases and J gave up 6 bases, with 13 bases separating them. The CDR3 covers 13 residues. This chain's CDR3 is CASSPARTAEAFF. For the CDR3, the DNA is TGTGCCAGCAGTCCCGCAAGGACCGCTGAAGCTTTCTTT.

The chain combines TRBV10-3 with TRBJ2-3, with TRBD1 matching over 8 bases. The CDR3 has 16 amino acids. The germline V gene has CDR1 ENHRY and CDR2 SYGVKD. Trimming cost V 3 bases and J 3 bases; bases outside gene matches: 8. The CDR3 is CAISDPDRALTDTQYF. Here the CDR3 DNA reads TGTGCCATCAGTGATCCGGACAGGGCGTTGACAGATACGCAGTATTTT.

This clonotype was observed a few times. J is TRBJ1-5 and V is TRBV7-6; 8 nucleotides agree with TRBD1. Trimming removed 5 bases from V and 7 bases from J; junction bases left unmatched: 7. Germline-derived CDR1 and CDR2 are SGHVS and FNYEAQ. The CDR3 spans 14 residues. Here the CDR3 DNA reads TGTGCCAGCAGCCCCCGACAGGGGAAGCAGCCCCAGCATTTT. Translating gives CASSPRQGKQPQHF.

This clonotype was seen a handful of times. The CDR3 nucleotides are TGTGCCAGCAGACTGGGGGGAAATGGCTACACCTTC. Its translation is CASRLGGNGYTF. The chain couples TRBV27 to TRBJ1-2, with D possibly being TRBD1 (5 bases). V was pared by 6 bases and J by 6 bases, with 11 bases between. CDR3 length equals 12 residues. Germline CDR1 reads MNHEY; CDR2 reads SMNVEV (reference sequence).

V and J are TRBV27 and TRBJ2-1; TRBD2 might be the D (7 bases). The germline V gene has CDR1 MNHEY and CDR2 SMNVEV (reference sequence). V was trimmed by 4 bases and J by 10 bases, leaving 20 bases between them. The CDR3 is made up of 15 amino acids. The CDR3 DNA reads TGTGCCAGCAGTTCGGGGGTGGGGGGGGCAGGGGAGCAGTTCTTC. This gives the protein CASSSGVGGAGEQFF.

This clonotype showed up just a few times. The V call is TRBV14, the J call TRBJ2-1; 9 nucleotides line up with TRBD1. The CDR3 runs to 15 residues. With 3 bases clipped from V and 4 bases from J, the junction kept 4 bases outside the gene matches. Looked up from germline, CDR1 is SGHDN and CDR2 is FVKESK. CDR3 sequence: CASSHRDREYNEQFF. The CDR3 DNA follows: TGTGCCAGCAGCCACCGGGACAGGGAATACAATGAGCAGTTCTTC.

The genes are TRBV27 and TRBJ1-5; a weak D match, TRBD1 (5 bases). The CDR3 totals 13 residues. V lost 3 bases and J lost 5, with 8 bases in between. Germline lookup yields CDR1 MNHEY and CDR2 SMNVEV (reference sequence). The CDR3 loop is CASSLTDYQPQHF. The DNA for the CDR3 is TGTGCCAGCAGTTTGACAGATTATCAGCCCCAGCATTTT.

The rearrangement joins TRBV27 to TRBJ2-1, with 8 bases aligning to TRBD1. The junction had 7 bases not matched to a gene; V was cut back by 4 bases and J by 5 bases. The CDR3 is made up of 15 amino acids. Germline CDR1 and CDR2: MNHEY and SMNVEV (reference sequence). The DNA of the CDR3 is TGTGCCAGCAGTTCCTATGAGACAGGGGACAATGAGCAGTTCTTC. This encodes CASSSYETGDNEQFF.

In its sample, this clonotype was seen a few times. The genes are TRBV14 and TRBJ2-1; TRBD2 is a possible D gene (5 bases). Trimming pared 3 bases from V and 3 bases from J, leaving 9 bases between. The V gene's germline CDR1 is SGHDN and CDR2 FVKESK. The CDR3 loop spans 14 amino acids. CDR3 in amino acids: CASSQPGNYNEQFF. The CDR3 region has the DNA TGTGCCAGCAGCCAGCCGGGGAACTACAATGAGCAGTTCTTC.

CDR3 protein: CASGYTPGIRDNSPLHF. The CDR3, as DNA: TGTGCTAGTGGTTACACCCCCGGGATTCGGGATAATTCACCCCTCCACTTT. This chain connects TRBV12-5 to TRBJ1-6, with D unresolved. Germline V gene data show CDR1 as LGHNT and CDR2 as FRNRAP. V gave up 4 bases and J gave up 5 bases, with 18 bases separating them. The CDR3 totals 17 residues.